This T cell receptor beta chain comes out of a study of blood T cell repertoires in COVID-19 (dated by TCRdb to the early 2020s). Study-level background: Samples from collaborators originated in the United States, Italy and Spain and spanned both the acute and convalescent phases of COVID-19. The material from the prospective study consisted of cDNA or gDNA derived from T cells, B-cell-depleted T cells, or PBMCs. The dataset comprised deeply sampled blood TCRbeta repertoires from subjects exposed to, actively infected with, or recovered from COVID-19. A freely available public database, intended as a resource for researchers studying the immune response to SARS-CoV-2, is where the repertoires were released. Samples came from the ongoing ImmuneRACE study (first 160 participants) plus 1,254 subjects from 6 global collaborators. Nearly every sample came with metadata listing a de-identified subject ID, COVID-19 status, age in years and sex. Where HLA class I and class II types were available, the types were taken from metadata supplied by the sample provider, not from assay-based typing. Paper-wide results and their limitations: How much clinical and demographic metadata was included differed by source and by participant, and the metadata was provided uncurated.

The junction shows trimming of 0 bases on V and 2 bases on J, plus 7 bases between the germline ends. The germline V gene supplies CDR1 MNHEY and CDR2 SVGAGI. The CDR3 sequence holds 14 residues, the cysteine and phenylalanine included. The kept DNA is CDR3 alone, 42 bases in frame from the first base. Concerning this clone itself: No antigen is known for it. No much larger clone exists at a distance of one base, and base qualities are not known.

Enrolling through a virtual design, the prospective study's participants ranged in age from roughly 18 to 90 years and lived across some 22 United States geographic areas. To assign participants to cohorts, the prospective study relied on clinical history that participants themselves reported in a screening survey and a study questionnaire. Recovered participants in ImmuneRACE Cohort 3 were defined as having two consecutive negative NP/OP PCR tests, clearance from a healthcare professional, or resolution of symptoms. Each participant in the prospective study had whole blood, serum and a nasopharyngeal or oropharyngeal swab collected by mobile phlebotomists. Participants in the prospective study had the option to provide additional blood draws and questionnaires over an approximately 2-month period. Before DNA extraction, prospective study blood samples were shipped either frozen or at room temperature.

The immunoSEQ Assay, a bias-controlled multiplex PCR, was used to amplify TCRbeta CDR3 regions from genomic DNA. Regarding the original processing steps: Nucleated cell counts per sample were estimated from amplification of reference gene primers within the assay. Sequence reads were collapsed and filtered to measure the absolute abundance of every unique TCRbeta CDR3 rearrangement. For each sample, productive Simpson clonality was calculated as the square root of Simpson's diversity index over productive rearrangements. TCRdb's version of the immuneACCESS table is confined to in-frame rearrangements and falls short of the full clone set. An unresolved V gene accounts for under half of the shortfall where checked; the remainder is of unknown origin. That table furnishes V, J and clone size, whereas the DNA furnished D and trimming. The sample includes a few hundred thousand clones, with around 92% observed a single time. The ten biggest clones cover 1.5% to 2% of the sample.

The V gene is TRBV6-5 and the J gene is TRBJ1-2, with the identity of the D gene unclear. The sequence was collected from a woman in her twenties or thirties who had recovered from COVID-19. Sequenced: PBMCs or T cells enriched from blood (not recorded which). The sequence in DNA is TGTGCCAGCAGTTACTCAACAGTCAACTATGGCTACACCTTC. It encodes CASSYSTVNYGYTF.